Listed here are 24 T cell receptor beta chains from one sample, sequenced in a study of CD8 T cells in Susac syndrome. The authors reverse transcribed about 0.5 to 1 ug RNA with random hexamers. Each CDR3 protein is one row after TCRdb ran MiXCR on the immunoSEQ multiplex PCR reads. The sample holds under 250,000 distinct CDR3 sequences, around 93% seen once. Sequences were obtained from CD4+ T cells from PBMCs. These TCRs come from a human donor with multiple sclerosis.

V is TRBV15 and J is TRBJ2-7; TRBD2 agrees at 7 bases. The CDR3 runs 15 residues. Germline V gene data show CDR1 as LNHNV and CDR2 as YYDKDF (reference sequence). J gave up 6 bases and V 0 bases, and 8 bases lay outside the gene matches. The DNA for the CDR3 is TGTGCCACCAGCAGAGATCCACGAGCGGGGAGCGAGCAGTACGTC. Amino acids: CATSRDPRAGSEQYV.

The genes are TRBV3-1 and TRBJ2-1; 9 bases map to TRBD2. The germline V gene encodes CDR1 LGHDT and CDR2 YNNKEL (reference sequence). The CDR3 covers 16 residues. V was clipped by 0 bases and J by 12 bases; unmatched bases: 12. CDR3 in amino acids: CASSQDLASGASTQFF. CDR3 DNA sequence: TGTGCCAGCAGCCAAGATCTCGCTAGCGGGGCCTCCACGCAGTTCTTC.

CDR3 bases: TGTGCCACCAGTGATTCGCCGGCTGGGCCCCAGCATTTT. It yields the protein CATSDSPAGPQHF. This sequence joins TRBV24-1 and TRBJ1-5; unclear D gene. The CDR3 extends over 13 amino acids. Trimming cost V 2 bases and J 9 bases, with 10 bases left between them. Per germline, CDR1 KGHDR and CDR2 SFDVKD.

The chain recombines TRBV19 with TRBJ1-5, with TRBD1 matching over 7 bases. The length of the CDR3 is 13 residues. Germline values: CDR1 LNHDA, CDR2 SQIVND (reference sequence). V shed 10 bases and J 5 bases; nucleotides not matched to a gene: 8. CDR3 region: CATSHDRDQPQHF. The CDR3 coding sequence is TGTGCCACATCCCACGACAGGGATCAGCCCCAGCATTTT.

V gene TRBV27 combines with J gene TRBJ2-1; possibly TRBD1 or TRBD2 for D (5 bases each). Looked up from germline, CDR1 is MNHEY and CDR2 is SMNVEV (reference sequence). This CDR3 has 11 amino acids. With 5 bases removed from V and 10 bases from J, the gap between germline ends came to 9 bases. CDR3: CASSGRGEQFF. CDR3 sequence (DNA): TGTGCCAGCAGTGGCCGGGGCGAGCAGTTCTTC.

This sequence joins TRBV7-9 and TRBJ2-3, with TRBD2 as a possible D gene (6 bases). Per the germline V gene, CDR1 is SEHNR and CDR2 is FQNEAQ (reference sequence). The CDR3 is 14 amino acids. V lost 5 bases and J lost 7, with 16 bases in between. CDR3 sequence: CASSQPWRDNTQYF. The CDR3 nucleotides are TGTGCCAGCAGCCAGCCGTGGAGGGATAATACGCAGTATTTT. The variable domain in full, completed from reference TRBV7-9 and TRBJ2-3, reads DTGVSQNPRHKITKRGQNVTFRCDPISEHNRLYWYRQTLGQGPEFLTYFQNEAQLEKSRLLSDRFSAERPKGSFSTLEIQRTEQGDSAMYLCASSQPWRDNTQYFGPGTRLTVL.

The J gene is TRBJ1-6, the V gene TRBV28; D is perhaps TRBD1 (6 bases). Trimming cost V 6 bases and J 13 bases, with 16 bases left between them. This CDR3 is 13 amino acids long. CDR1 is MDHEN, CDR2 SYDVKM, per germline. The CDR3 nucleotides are TGTGCCAGCAGACCGACAGGTCCTTCGCCCCTCCACTTT. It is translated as CASRPTGPSPLHF.

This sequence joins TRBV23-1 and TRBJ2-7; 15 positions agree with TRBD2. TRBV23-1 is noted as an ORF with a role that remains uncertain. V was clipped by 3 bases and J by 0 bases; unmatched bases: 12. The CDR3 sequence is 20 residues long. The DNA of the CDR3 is TGCGCCAGCAGTCAGGAAATCCCGGGACTAGCGGGAGGAAGCTCCTACGAGCAGTACGTC. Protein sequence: CASSQEIPGLAGGSSYEQYV.

CDR3 loop: CSASQGEGQPQHF. The DNA for the CDR3 is TGCAGTGCTAGTCAGGGGGAGGGCCAGCCCCAGCATTTT. This chain uses TRBV20-1 with TRBJ1-5; TRBD1 aligns across 7 bases. The CDR3 loop spans 13 amino acids. CDR1 is DFQATT, CDR2 SNEGSKA, per germline (reference sequence). V dropped 3 bases and J dropped 7; count of bases not matched to a gene: 6.

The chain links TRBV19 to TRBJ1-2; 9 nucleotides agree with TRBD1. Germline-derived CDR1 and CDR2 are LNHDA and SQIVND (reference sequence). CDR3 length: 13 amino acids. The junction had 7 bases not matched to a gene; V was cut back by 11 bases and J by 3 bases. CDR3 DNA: TGTGCCTCCCGAAGGGACAGGGACTATGGCTACACCTTC. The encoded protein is CASRRDRDYGYTF.

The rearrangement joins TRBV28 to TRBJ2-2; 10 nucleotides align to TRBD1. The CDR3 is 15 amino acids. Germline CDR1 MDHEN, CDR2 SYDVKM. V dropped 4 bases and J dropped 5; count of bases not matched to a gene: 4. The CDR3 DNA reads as TGTGCCAGCAGTTGGGGACAGGGGAATACCGGGGAGCTGTTTTTT. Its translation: CASSWGQGNTGELFF.

For the CDR3, the DNA is TGTGCCAGCAGTTCTGGGATAGCGGGGGGGAACATTCAGTACTTC. This gives the protein CASSSGIAGGNIQYF. This sequence joins TRBV12-3 or TRBV12-4 and TRBJ2-4; 11 nucleotides agree with TRBD2. V shed 4 bases and J 7 bases; nucleotides not matched to a gene: 6. The CDR3 consists of 15 residues.

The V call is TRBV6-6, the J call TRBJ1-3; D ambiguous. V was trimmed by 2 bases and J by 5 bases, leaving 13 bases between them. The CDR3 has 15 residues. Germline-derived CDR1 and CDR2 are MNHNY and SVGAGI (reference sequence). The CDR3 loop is CASSYATTARNTIYF. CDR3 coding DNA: TGTGCCAGCAGTTACGCGACCACCGCGAGAAACACCATATATTTT.

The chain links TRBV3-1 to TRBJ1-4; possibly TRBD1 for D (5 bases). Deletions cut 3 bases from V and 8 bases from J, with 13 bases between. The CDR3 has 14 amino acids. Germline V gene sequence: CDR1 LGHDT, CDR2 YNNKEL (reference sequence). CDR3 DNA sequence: TGTGCCAGCAGCCAGCGAGGGAGGGACGAAAAACTGTTTTTT. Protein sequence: CASSQRGRDEKLFF.

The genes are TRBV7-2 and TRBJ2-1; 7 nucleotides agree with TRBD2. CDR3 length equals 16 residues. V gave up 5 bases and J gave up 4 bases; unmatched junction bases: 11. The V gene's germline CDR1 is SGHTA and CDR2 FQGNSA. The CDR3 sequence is CASSPWGEGRYNEQFF. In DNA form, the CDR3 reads TGTGCCAGCAGCCCCTGGGGGGAGGGACGATACAATGAGCAGTTCTTC.

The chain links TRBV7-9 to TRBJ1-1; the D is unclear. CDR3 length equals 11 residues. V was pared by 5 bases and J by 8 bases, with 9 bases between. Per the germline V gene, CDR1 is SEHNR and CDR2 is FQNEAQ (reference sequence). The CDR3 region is CASSPASEAFF. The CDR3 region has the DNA TGTGCCAGCAGCCCAGCCTCCGAAGCTTTCTTT.

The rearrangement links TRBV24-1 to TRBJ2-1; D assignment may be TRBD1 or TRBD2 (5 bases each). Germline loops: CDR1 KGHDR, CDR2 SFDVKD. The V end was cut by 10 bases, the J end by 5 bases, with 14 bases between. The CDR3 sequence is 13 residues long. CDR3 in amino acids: CATQSGANNEQFF. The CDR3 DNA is TGTGCCACGCAATCCGGGGCTAACAATGAGCAGTTCTTC.

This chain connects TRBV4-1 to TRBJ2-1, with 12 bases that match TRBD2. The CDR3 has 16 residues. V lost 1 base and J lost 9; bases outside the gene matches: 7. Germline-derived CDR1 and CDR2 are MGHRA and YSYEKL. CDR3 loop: CASSQVRLAGGGEQFF. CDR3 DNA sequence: TGCGCCAGCAGCCAAGTAAGGCTAGCGGGAGGGGGTGAGCAGTTCTTC.

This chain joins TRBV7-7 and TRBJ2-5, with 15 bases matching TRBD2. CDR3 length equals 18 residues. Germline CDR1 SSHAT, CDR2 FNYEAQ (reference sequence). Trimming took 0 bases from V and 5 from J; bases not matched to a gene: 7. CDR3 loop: CASSLARGLAGGSETQYF. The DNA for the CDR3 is TGTGCCAGCAGCTTAGCGAGGGGACTAGCGGGGGGAAGTGAGACCCAGTACTTC.

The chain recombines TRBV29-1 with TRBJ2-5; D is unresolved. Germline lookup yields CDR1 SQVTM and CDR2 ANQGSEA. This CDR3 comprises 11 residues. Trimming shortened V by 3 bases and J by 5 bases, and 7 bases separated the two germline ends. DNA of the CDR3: TGCAGCGTTGAGGTTGGGGAGACCCAGTACTTC. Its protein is CSVEVGETQYF.

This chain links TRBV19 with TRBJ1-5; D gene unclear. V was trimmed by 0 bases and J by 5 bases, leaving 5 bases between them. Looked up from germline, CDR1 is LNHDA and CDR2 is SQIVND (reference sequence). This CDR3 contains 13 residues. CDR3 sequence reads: CASSIEGYQPQHF. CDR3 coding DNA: TGTGCCAGTAGTATAGAAGGGTATCAGCCCCAGCATTTT.

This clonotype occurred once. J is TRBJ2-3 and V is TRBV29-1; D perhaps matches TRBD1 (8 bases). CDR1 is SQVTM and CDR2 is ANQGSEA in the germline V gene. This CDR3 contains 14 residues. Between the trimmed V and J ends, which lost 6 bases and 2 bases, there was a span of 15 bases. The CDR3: CSVPQGGDTDTQYF. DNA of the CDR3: TGCAGCGTACCACAGGGGGGGGACACAGATACGCAGTATTTT.

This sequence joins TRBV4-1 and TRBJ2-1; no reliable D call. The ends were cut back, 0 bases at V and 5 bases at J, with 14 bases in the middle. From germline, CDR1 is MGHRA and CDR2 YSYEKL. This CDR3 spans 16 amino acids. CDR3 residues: CASSQDPSRTHNEQFF. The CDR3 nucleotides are TGCGCCAGCAGCCAAGATCCCAGCCGTACCCACAATGAGCAGTTCTTC.

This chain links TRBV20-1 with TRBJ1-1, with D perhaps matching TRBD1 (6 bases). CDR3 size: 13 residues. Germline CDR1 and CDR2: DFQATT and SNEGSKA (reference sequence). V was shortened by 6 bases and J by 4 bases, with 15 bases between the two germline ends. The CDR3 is CSANTGYTTEAFF. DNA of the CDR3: TGCAGTGCAAACACAGGGTATACCACTGAAGCTTTCTTT.